This T cell receptor (beta chain) came from a study of regulatory T cells in long-lasting Graves disease. The CDR3 length is 16 residues. V was trimmed by 0 bases and J by 2 bases, leaving 13 bases between them. Germline CDR1 is SGDLS and CDR2 is YYNGEE. The time point here: newly diagnosed GD, antithyroid drugs for less than 3 months. From RNA extracted from PBMCs, the TCR library was made. Combining iRepertoire HTBI primers with Arm-PCR of CDR3 regions, the authors built TCR beta libraries. TCRdb reprocessed the multiplex PCR reads with MiXCR, giving one entry per CDR3 protein. The sample yields about 440,000 distinct CDR3 sequences, approximately 16% seen once. These data also formed part of another study, on T cells in Graves' hyperthyroidism and ophthalmopathy. As that report states: Researchers defined stable Graves' hyperthyroidism as no ophthalmopathy progression within 18 months.

V and J are TRBV9 and TRBJ2-3; D is possibly TRBD2 (5 bases). Sequencing used peripheral blood mononuclear cells (PBMCs), obtained at new diagnosis, from a patient treated with antithyroid drugs. This receptor was obtained from a woman aged 18-29 years with Graves disease. The CDR3 DNA reads as TGTGCCAGCAGCGTAGGGTTTAGCGACCCCACAGATACGCAGTATTTT. Amino acid sequence: CASSVGFSDPTDTQYF.